This TCR beta chain stems from a study of shared clonotypes between healthy human individuals. Study-level points and caveats: Incompleteness in sorted-subset sequencing, despite large depth, was shown by rarefaction. It was the non-shared clonotypes that had lower generation probabilities than clonotypes shared by all four donors. Clonotype sharing across donors was expected to vary with sequencing depth.

Profiling relied on immunoSEQ multiplex PCR, and the TCRdb table lists in-frame clones only, not all of them. Here the sample spans 2 million to 3 million clones, roughly 92% being singletons. This clone occurred once. Its target is unknown. The clonotype originates from a man aged 18 to 35 in good health. The sample consisted of naive CD4+ T cells sorted from blood. Subset given: CD45RA+ positively selected.

CDR3 in amino acids: CAWSPTPGQATQYF. The CDR3 DNA sequence: TGTGCCTGGAGTCCCACGCCCGGACAGGCGACGCAGTACTTC. The chain links TRBV30 to TRBJ2-7; 7 nucleotides agree with TRBD1. J was trimmed by 9 bases and V by 2 bases; bases with no gene match: 13. The CDR3 covers 14 residues. Germline V gene data show CDR1 as GTSNPN and CDR2 as SVGIG (reference sequence).